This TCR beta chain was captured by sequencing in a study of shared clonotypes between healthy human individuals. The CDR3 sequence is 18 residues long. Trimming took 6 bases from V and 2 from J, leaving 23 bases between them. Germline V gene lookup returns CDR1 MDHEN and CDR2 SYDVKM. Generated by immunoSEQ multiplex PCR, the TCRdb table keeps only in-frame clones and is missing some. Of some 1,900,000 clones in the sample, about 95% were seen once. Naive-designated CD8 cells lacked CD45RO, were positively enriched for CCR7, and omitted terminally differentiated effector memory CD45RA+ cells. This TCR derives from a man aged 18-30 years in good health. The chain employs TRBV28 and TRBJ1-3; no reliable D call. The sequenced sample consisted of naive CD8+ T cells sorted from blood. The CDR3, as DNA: TGTGCCAGCAGCCCCCCCACATTGGTTGGGAGGGCTGGAAACACCATATATTTT. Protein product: CASSPPTLVGRAGNTIYF.